The 20 T cell receptor beta chains given below trace back to one sample, sequenced in a study of control samples from healthy donors and cancer patients. Clones were read by immunoSEQ multiplex PCR, and TCRdb kept only the in-frame ones, dropping some. This sample has around 94,000 clones, with approximately 90% found just once. The specimen sequenced was blood. The receptors stem from a woman in her 50s in good health.

The chain combines TRBV4-1 with TRBJ2-5; 7 positions agree with TRBD1. Germline CDR1 is MGHRA and CDR2 is YSYEKL. This CDR3 spans 15 amino acids. The junction had 10 bases not matched to a gene; V was cut back by 5 bases and J by 4 bases. The CDR3 nucleotides read TGCGCCAGCAGCGAACGAGGGGGCGCATCAGAGACCCAGTACTTC. Protein product: CASSERGGASETQYF.

V gene TRBV6-6 combines with J gene TRBJ2-7, with a tentative D call TRBD2 (5 bases). The CDR3 is 12 residues long. Germline values: CDR1 MNHNY, CDR2 SVGAGI (reference sequence). V was clipped by 7 bases and J by 6 bases, with 13 bases between them. Written as DNA, the CDR3 is TGTGCCAGCACTACGGACTGGGGCGAGCAGTACTTC. This translates into CASTTDWGEQYF.

The chain combines TRBV12-5 with TRBJ2-7, with TRBD2 matching over 7 bases. The CDR3 sequence is 13 residues long. After removal of 6 bases from V and 2 bases from J, the junction contained 4 bases not matched to a gene. Germline CDR1 reads LGHNT; CDR2 reads FRNRAP. CDR3: CASGSSGTYEQYF. CDR3 in DNA: TGTGCTAGTGGCTCTAGCGGCACCTACGAGCAGTACTTC.

This clone was observed a single time. V is TRBV9 and J is TRBJ1-2, with unresolved D. This CDR3 contains 16 residues. From germline, CDR1 is SGDLS and CDR2 YYNGEE. The ends were cut back, 6 bases at V and 4 bases at J, with 22 bases in the middle. The CDR3 DNA follows: TGTGCCAGCACCCCAGATCCCGGGCTGCCTAGCTATGGCTACACCTTC. Its protein product is CASTPDPGLPSYGYTF.

This clone was counted a few times. The J gene is TRBJ2-3, the V gene TRBV7-2, with D unclear. The CDR3 is made up of 13 amino acids. Per germline, CDR1 SGHTA and CDR2 FQGNSA. The V end was cut by 1 base, the J end by 4 bases, with 6 bases between. The CDR3 bases are TGTGCCAGCAGCTTAGTCAGTCCAGATACGCAGTATTTT. As protein: CASSLVSPDTQYF.

This chain links TRBV5-1 with TRBJ1-5; D may be TRBD1 (5 bases). The CDR3 is made up of 15 amino acids. Trimming removed 2 bases at V and 0 bases at J, with 9 bases between. Per the germline V gene, CDR1 is SGHRS and CDR2 is YFSETQ. CDR3 residues: CASSFGGSSNQPQHF. CDR3 nucleotide sequence: TGCGCCAGCAGCTTCGGGGGGAGTAGCAATCAGCCCCAGCATTTT.

V usage is TRBV5-8 and J usage is TRBJ1-5, with D uncertain. Deletions cut 0 bases from V and 1 base from J, with 2 bases between. In germline, CDR1 is SGHTS, CDR2 YDEGEE. The CDR3 is made up of 13 amino acids. The CDR3 reads CASSLGSNQPQHF. CDR3 DNA: TGTGCCAGCAGCTTGGGCAGCAATCAGCCCCAGCATTTT.

The CDR3 region is CASSSTPGLGETQYF. CDR3 sequence (DNA): TGCGCCAGCAGCTCTACCCCGGGACTCGGGGAGACCCAGTACTTC. The chain recombines TRBV5-1 with TRBJ2-5; D possibly corresponds to TRBD2 (6 bases). This CDR3 region has 15 residues. V gave up 3 bases and J gave up 5 bases, with 17 bases separating them. The germline CDR1 and CDR2 sequences are SGHRS and YFSETQ. The complete variable domain, with remaining parts taken from reference TRBV5-1 and TRBJ2-5, reads KAGVTQTPRYLIKTRGQQVTLSCSPISGHRSVSWYQQTPGQGLQFLFEYFSETQRNKGNFPGRFSGRQFSNSRSEMNVSTLELGDSALYLCASSSTPGLGETQYFGPGTRLLVL.

The table lists this clone with a count of one. CDR3 in DNA: TGCGCCAGCAGCTTGCTCGGGACAGGGGACAATGAGCAGTTCTTC. This codes for CASSLLGTGDNEQFF. The genes are TRBV5-1 and TRBJ2-1, with TRBD1 identical over 10 bases. The trim removed 1 base at V and 5 bases at J, leaving 3 bases unmatched. Germline loops: CDR1 SGHRS, CDR2 YFSETQ. This CDR3 is built from 15 residues.

The CDR3 coding sequence is TGTGCCAGCAACCCAGGGGGCGGGACTAGAACGGGTGAGCAGTTCTTC. Translation gives CASNPGGGTRTGEQFF. The chain couples TRBV7-2 to TRBJ2-1; D is possibly TRBD1 or TRBD2 (8 bases each). V was cut by 7 bases and J by 9 bases, with 25 bases left in between. The CDR3 extends over 16 amino acids. CDR1 and CDR2 from the germline V gene are SGHTA and FQGNSA.

The J gene is TRBJ1-1, the V gene TRBV6-4; D perhaps matches TRBD1 (6 bases). The CDR3 covers 13 residues. V lost 6 bases to trimming and J lost 1 base, with 9 bases between them. CDR1 and CDR2 (germline): MRHNA, SNTAGT. The CDR3: CASSLRGNTEAFF. The CDR3 DNA sequence: TGTGCCAGCAGCCTCAGGGGGAACACTGAAGCTTTCTTT.

V and J are TRBV4-2 and TRBJ2-3; D might be TRBD2 (5 bases). The V and J ends lost 0 bases and 2 bases respectively, with 9 bases between them. The CDR3 is made up of 15 amino acids. The germline CDR1 and CDR2 sequences are LGHNA and YNFKEQ. CDR3 amino acids: CASSQDLAYTDTQYF. CDR3 bases: TGTGCCAGCAGCCAAGATCTAGCTTACACAGATACGCAGTATTTT.

The chain joins TRBV4-3 to TRBJ1-6; D remains unclear. Germline V gives CDR1 LGHNA, CDR2 YSLEER. The CDR3 loop spans 17 amino acids. Trimming shortened V by 0 bases and J by 9 bases, and 18 bases separated the two germline ends. The CDR3 reads CASSQEEGAALGSPLHF. Written as DNA, the CDR3 is TGCGCCAGCAGCCAAGAGGAGGGCGCAGCGTTGGGTTCACCCCTCCACTTT.

The genes are TRBV5-1 and TRBJ2-5, with TRBD2 identical over 7 bases. J was trimmed by 5 bases and V by 0 bases; bases with no gene match: 7. The CDR3 is 15 amino acids. CDR1 is SGHRS and CDR2 is YFSETQ in the germline V gene. The CDR3 region has the DNA TGCGCCAGCAGCTTGGGCCTAGCGGAGGGGGAGACCCAGTACTTC. Amino acids: CASSLGLAEGETQYF.

V usage is TRBV5-1 and J usage is TRBJ2-2; D is ambiguous. V was clipped by 4 bases and J by 7 bases, with 8 bases between them. There are 12 residues in the CDR3. Germline V gives CDR1 SGHRS, CDR2 YFSETQ. The CDR3 DNA follows: TGCGCCAGCAGCCTAGACGTCGGGGAGCTGTTTTTT. Translation gives CASSLDVGELFF.

The chain combines TRBV28 with TRBJ1-4; D remains ambiguous. This CDR3 is 15 amino acids long. CDR1 is MDHEN and CDR2 is SYDVKM in the germline V gene. V was trimmed by 6 bases and J by 8 bases, leaving 19 bases between them. As DNA, the CDR3 is TGTGCCAGCAGCCGCCTTAGCGTAAGGGAAGAAAAACTGTTTTTT. Protein sequence: CASSRLSVREEKLFF.

The chain links TRBV18 to TRBJ2-7; 8 nucleotides align to TRBD1. The CDR3 has 14 residues. Unmatched junction bases numbered 6, after V lost 6 bases and J lost 2 bases. From germline, CDR1 is KGHSH and CDR2 LQKENI. This CDR3 reads CASSPGTGTYEQYF. For the CDR3, the DNA is TGTGCCAGCTCGCCCGGGACAGGCACCTACGAGCAGTACTTC.

The chain is built from TRBV10-3 and TRBJ1-2, with a weak D call TRBD1 (6 bases). The germline V gene encodes CDR1 ENHRY and CDR2 SYGVKD. The length of the CDR3 is 13 residues. The V gene lost 7 bases and the J gene lost 4 bases, with 13 bases spanning the gap. The CDR3 protein is CAIKEQGVYGYTF. The CDR3, as DNA: TGTGCCATCAAAGAACAGGGCGTCTATGGCTACACCTTC.

The J gene is TRBJ1-2, the V gene TRBV21-1; no check of the table's D call, TRBD1, against the DNA was made. TRBV21-1 is a recognized pseudogene. The CDR3 is 16 amino acids. The CDR3 DNA reads TGTGCCAGCAGCACCCGGGACAGCCTAAAAATATATGGCTACACCTTC. Protein sequence: CASSTRDSLKIYGYTF.

V is TRBV19 and J is TRBJ2-3; D unresolved. The V gene lost 3 bases and the J gene lost 5 bases, with 15 bases spanning the gap. Looked up from germline, CDR1 is LNHDA and CDR2 is SQIVND (reference sequence). CDR3 length: 15 residues. The CDR3 DNA is TGTGCCAGTAGTATGCTGGCAGTTCGTGGAGATACGCAGTATTTT. As protein: CASSMLAVRGDTQYF.